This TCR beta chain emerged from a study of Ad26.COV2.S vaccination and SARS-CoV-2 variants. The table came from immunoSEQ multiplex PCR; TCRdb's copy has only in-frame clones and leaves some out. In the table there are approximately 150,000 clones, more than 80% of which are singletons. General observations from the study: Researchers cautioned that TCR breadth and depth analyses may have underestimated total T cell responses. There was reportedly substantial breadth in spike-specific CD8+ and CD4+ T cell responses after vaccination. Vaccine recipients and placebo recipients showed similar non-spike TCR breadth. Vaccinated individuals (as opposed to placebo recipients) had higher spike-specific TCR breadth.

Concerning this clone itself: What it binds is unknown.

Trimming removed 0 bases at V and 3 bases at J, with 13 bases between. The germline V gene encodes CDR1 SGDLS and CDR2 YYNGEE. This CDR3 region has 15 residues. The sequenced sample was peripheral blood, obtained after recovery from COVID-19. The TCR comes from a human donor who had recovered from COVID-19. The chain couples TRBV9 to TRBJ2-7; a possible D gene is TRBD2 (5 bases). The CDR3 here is CASSVGGSRDYEQYF. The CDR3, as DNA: TGTGCCAGCAGCGTAGGCGGGTCCCGAGACTACGAGCAGTACTTC.